These 31 T cell receptor beta chains originate from one sample sequenced in a study of OX40 agonist ivuxolimab in advanced cancers. Generated by immunoSEQ multiplex PCR, the TCRdb table keeps only in-frame clones and is missing some. Found here are around 79,000 clones, 85% to 90% of them singletons; the top ten hold under 0.9%. Specimen: CD4+ or CD8+ T cells sorted from blood, collected in a trial of the OX40 agonist ivuxolimab. These receptors all stem from an adult with an advanced solid tumor such as melanoma, head and neck, liver or kidney cancer.

The chain couples TRBV7-9 to TRBJ2-5; D is tentatively TRBD1 or TRBD2 (7 bases each). Germline V lookup: CDR1 SEHNR, CDR2 FQNEAQ (reference sequence). Deletions cut 2 bases from V and 5 bases from J, with 21 bases between. The CDR3 has 17 amino acids. The CDR3 protein is CASSLRGRVAGFETQYF. CDR3 DNA sequence: TGTGCCAGCAGCTTAAGGGGGCGGGTAGCGGGCTTCGAGACCCAGTACTTC.

This sequence joins TRBV7-9 and TRBJ1-4, with D hard to call. The V and J ends lost 5 bases and 7 bases respectively, with 11 bases between them. The CDR3 extends over 13 amino acids. Germline V CDR1 and CDR2: SEHNR, FQNEAQ (reference sequence). This CDR3 reads CASSLPSGEKLFF. The CDR3 coding sequence is TGTGCCAGCAGCCTCCCCTCGGGTGAAAAACTGTTTTTT.

This clone was recorded once. V gene TRBV30 combines with J gene TRBJ2-7; D might be TRBD1 (6 bases). The germline V and J ends were trimmed by 0 bases and 0 bases, with 12 bases remaining between them. The CDR3 extends over 15 amino acids. Germline V gene sequence: CDR1 GTSNPN, CDR2 SVGIG (reference sequence). This CDR3 reads CAWSVLGAGSYEQYF. DNA of the CDR3: TGTGCCTGGAGTGTACTGGGGGCTGGCTCCTACGAGCAGTACTTC.

The V and J genes are TRBV6-5 and TRBJ2-7; TRBD1 agrees at 8 bases. Per germline, CDR1 MNHEY and CDR2 SVGAGI. This CDR3 is 15 amino acids long. V lost 6 bases, J lost 3 bases, and 10 bases stayed unmatched. DNA of the CDR3: TGTGCCAGCAGCTGGGGAACAACAGGGGGCTACGAGCAGTACTTC. This gives the protein CASSWGTTGGYEQYF.

The rearrangement links TRBV28 to TRBJ2-7; D is unclear. The CDR3 is 14 residues long. Germline CDR1 MDHEN, CDR2 SYDVKM. Trimming took 6 bases from V and 6 from J, leaving 18 bases between them. The CDR3 loop reads CASSSDRISGEQYF. The CDR3 DNA reads TGTGCCAGCAGCTCGGACCGCATCTCGGGCGAGCAGTACTTC.

This clone was found once. The V gene is TRBV6-5, the J gene TRBJ1-1; D perhaps matches TRBD1 (5 bases). Germline-derived CDR1 and CDR2 are MNHEY and SVGAGI. Trimming pared 8 bases from V and 2 bases from J, leaving 18 bases between. CDR3 size: 15 residues. The CDR3 loop is CASGHGARRNTEAFF. The CDR3 region has the DNA TGTGCCAGCGGGCACGGGGCCCGCCGCAACACTGAAGCTTTCTTT.

This chain joins TRBV30 and TRBJ2-3, with D perhaps TRBD2 (6 bases). Germline V gene sequence: CDR1 GTSNPN, CDR2 SVGIG (reference sequence). Between the trimmed V and J ends, which lost 0 bases and 5 bases, there was a span of 9 bases. The CDR3 totals 13 residues. The CDR3 nucleotides read TGTGCCTGGAGTGTCCTAGCGCAAGATACGCAGTATTTT. Translated: CAWSVLAQDTQYF. Using reference TRBV30 and TRBJ2-3 for the parts outside the CDR3, the full variable domain is SQTIHQWPATLVQPVGSPLSLECTVEGTSNPNLYWYRQAAGRGLQLLFYSVGIGQISSEVPQNLSASRPQDRQFILSSKKLLLSDSGFYLCAWSVLAQDTQYFGPGTRLTVL.

CDR3 residues: CASSQEWTGATIQYF. For the CDR3, the DNA is TGCGCCAGCAGCCAAGAGTGGACAGGGGCGACCATTCAGTACTTC. V usage is TRBV4-1 and J usage is TRBJ2-4; 9 positions agree with TRBD1. J was trimmed by 9 bases and V by 0 bases; bases with no gene match: 6. The CDR3 is 15 residues long. Germline V CDR1 and CDR2: MGHRA, YSYEKL.

This chain uses TRBV29-1 with TRBJ2-3, with D possibly called TRBD1 or TRBD2 (5 bases each). Trimming took off 6 bases at V and 2 bases at J, with 12 bases between the two ends. The CDR3 is 13 residues long. CDR1 and CDR2 (germline): SQVTM, ANQGSEA. This CDR3 is CSVPGPFTDTQYF. The CDR3 DNA is TGCAGCGTACCGGGACCATTCACAGATACGCAGTATTTT.

This clone was recorded a few times. This chain joins TRBV18 and TRBJ1-1, with unresolved D. Germline V gene sequence: CDR1 KGHSH, CDR2 LQKENI. The V and J ends lost 10 bases and 5 bases respectively, with 14 bases between them. The length of the CDR3 is 12 residues. CDR3 loop: CANRRGDTEAFF. In DNA, the CDR3 is TGTGCCAACCGGCGTGGGGATACTGAAGCTTTCTTT.

This sequence joins TRBV6-1 and TRBJ1-5, with D possibly TRBD1 on 6 matching bases. V lost 2 bases and J lost 1, with 18 bases in between. The CDR3 is 18 amino acids. CDR1 is MNHNS and CDR2 is SASEGT in the germline V gene. The CDR3 region has the DNA TGTGCCAGCAGTGAAAGGGGCCAGGGGATGTGGAGCAATCAGCCCCAGCATTTT. Translated, it gives CASSERGQGMWSNQPQHF.

The V gene is TRBV6-5, the J gene TRBJ2-7; D might be TRBD2 (6 bases). This CDR3 is 16 amino acids long. The germline V and J ends were trimmed by 3 bases and 5 bases, with 20 bases remaining between them. The germline V gene has CDR1 MNHEY and CDR2 SVGAGI. CDR3 bases: TGTGCCAGCAGTTATGCGGGGTTCCAGGGTTACCACGAGCAGTACTTC. Translating gives CASSYAGFQGYHEQYF.

This sequence joins TRBV5-1 and TRBJ2-5; D might be TRBD1 (6 bases). The length of the CDR3 is 17 residues. CDR1 and CDR2 (germline): SGHRS, YFSETQ. Trimming cost V 0 bases and J 2 bases, with 17 bases left between them. The CDR3 here is CASSLARRTDPQETQYF. The DNA for the CDR3 is TGCGCCAGCAGCTTGGCGAGACGGACAGACCCGCAAGAGACCCAGTACTTC. Together with reference TRBV5-1 and TRBJ2-5, the CDR3 gives the full variable domain: KAGVTQTPRYLIKTRGQQVTLSCSPISGHRSVSWYQQTPGQGLQFLFEYFSETQRNKGNFPGRFSGRQFSNSRSEMNVSTLELGDSALYLCASSLARRTDPQETQYFGPGTRLLVL.

This clone was detected only a few times. V and J are TRBV5-6 and TRBJ1-2; tentative D call: TRBD1 (5 bases). The CDR3 contains 14 residues. Germline values: CDR1 SGHDT, CDR2 YYEEEE. V dropped 5 bases and J dropped 2 bases, with 13 bases sitting between them. CDR3 DNA: TGTGCCAGCAGTTTCCAGGGTCAGAACTATGGCTACACCTTC. Amino acid sequence: CASSFQGQNYGYTF.

V usage is TRBV5-1 and J usage is TRBJ2-7, with D perhaps TRBD1 or TRBD2 (6 bases each). This CDR3 region has 15 residues. CDR1 and CDR2 from the germline V gene are SGHRS and YFSETQ. Trimming shortened V by 3 bases and J by 6 bases, and 19 bases separated the two germline ends. This CDR3 reads CASSWGAGQGGEQYF. For the CDR3, the DNA is TGCGCCAGCAGCTGGGGGGCCGGTCAAGGGGGCGAGCAGTACTTC. The full variable domain, in which reference TRBV5-1 and TRBJ2-7 provide the parts outside the CDR3, is KAGVTQTPRYLIKTRGQQVTLSCSPISGHRSVSWYQQTPGQGLQFLFEYFSETQRNKGNFPGRFSGRQFSNSRSEMNVSTLELGDSALYLCASSWGAGQGGEQYFGPGTRLTVT.

The V call is TRBV11-2, the J call TRBJ1-1, with D tentatively TRBD1 (6 bases). V shed 5 bases and J shed 1 base, with 14 bases lying between them. The CDR3 spans 15 residues. The germline V gene has CDR1 SGHAT and CDR2 FQNNGV. CDR3: CASSRTTGENTEAFF. Written as DNA, the CDR3 is TGTGCCAGCAGCCGAACGACAGGAGAGAACACTGAAGCTTTCTTT.

The CDR3 DNA follows: TGCAGTGCTGATGGGACCACTGAAGCTTTCTTT. Its protein product is CSADGTTEAFF. The chain has TRBV20-1 and TRBJ1-1; D possibly corresponds to TRBD1 (5 bases). Looked up from germline, CDR1 is DFQATT and CDR2 is SNEGSKA (reference sequence). The CDR3 has 11 residues. Trimming removed 5 bases at V and 4 bases at J, with 8 bases between.

CDR3: CASSLESPGSRYTGELFF. The CDR3 DNA reads TGTGCCAGCAGCTTAGAAAGCCCAGGGTCCAGGTACACCGGGGAGCTGTTTTTT. The genes are TRBV7-6 and TRBJ2-2; weak D call: TRBD1 (5 bases). The CDR3 is made up of 18 amino acids. Germline V gene sequence: CDR1 SGHVS, CDR2 FNYEAQ. V lost 1 base and J 3 bases, leaving 18 bases between the germline ends.

The chain joins TRBV6-4 to TRBJ1-1, with D hard to call. Trimming removed 4 bases from V and 1 base from J, with 7 bases in between. There are 13 residues in the CDR3. Germline CDR1 reads MRHNA; CDR2 reads SNTAGT. CDR3 amino acids: CASSVSGNTEAFF. The CDR3 DNA reads as TGTGCCAGCAGTGTATCAGGGAACACTGAAGCTTTCTTT.

The rearrangement links TRBV30 to TRBJ1-6, with D possibly being TRBD1 (5 bases). CDR3 length: 13 amino acids. V lost 3 bases and J lost 12, with 15 bases in between. Germline CDR1 reads GTSNPN; CDR2 reads SVGIG (reference sequence). CDR3 protein: CAWRGQNYQPLHF. CDR3 bases: TGTGCCTGGAGAGGACAAAATTATCAACCCCTCCACTTT.

The chain links TRBV19 to TRBJ1-5, with D unclear. CDR1 is LNHDA and CDR2 is SQIVND in the germline V gene (reference sequence). Trimming pared 7 bases from V and 2 bases from J, leaving 12 bases between. This CDR3 has 14 amino acids. CDR3 in DNA: TGTGCCAGTATCGGGGTATATGGCAATCAGCCCCAGCATTTT. The encoded protein is CASIGVYGNQPQHF.

The chain couples TRBV9 to TRBJ1-1; 7 nucleotides line up with TRBD1. Germline CDR1 reads SGDLS; CDR2 reads YYNGEE. V lost 4 bases, J lost 5 bases, and 8 bases stayed unmatched. CDR3 length: 14 residues. Written as DNA, the CDR3 is TGTGCCAGCAGCCCCCAGGGGGGAGGTACTGAAGCTTTCTTT. Translating it yields CASSPQGGGTEAFF.

J is TRBJ2-3 and V is TRBV5-1, with 8 bases that match TRBD2. V shed 1 base and J 4 bases; nucleotides not matched to a gene: 8. The germline CDR1 and CDR2 sequences are SGHRS and YFSETQ. This CDR3 region has 16 residues. DNA for the CDR3: TGCGCCAGCAGCTTGCGGCCTAGCGGGCCTCCAGATACGCAGTATTTT. This translates into CASSLRPSGPPDTQYF.

The V call is TRBV6-5, the J call TRBJ2-1; TRBD2 aligns across 12 bases. The CDR3 runs to 14 residues. CDR1 MNHEY and CDR2 SVGAGI come from the germline V gene. With 5 bases clipped from V and 7 bases from J, the junction kept 3 bases outside the gene matches. The CDR3 loop is CASSRGTSGNEQFF. For the CDR3, the DNA is TGTGCCAGCAGTCGCGGGACTAGCGGGAATGAGCAGTTCTTC.

The chain combines TRBV28 with TRBJ2-7; 11 nucleotides align to TRBD2. Germline V gives CDR1 MDHEN, CDR2 SYDVKM. J was trimmed by 3 bases and V by 6 bases; bases with no gene match: 7. The length of the CDR3 is 15 residues. The CDR3 sequence: CASRPTSGGGYEQYF. DNA for the CDR3: TGTGCCAGCAGACCTACTAGCGGGGGAGGCTACGAGCAGTACTTC. Looking up the rest from reference TRBV28 and TRBJ2-7 gives the full variable domain: DVKVTQSSRYLVKRTGEKVFLECVQDMDHENMFWYRQDPGLGLRLIYFSYDVKMKEKGDIPEGYSVSREKKERFSLILESASTNQTSMYLCASRPTSGGGYEQYFGPGTRLTVT.

The chain links TRBV6-5 to TRBJ1-5, with D hard to call. V lost 8 bases and J lost 6, with 11 bases in between. The CDR3 consists of 12 residues. Per the germline V gene, CDR1 is MNHEY and CDR2 is SVGAGI. CDR3 loop: CASGTGSQPQHF. As DNA, the CDR3 is TGTGCCAGCGGTACCGGTAGTCAGCCCCAGCATTTT.

The V gene is TRBV7-2, the J gene TRBJ1-2; D is ambiguous. This CDR3 contains 14 residues. Trimming left V 2 bases short and J 4 bases short, with 11 bases between. Germline CDR1 SGHTA, CDR2 FQGNSA. CDR3 region: CASSLIEGLYGYTF. DNA of the CDR3: TGTGCCAGCAGCTTAATCGAGGGTCTCTATGGCTACACCTTC.

The chain couples TRBV7-9 to TRBJ1-4; 10 nucleotides line up with TRBD1. The CDR3 loop spans 15 amino acids. Per germline, CDR1 SEHNR and CDR2 FQNEAQ (reference sequence). The junction had 1 base not matched to a gene; V was cut back by 1 base and J by 5 bases. The CDR3 spells CASSLGGQGNEKLFF. As DNA, the CDR3 is TGTGCCAGCAGCTTAGGGGGACAGGGGAATGAAAAACTGTTTTTT.

This sequence joins TRBV18 and TRBJ2-3, with TRBD2 matching 11 bases. Germline loops: CDR1 KGHSH, CDR2 LQKENI. V gave up 6 bases and J gave up 1 base; unmatched junction bases: 15. The CDR3 contains 19 residues. The CDR3 DNA sequence: TGTGCCAGCTCCCCGAGGAACGTAGCGGGGGGGCGTCGCACAGATACGCAGTATTTT. Protein: CASSPRNVAGGRRTDTQYF.

The genes are TRBV7-8 and TRBJ1-5; the match to TRBD1 covers 7 bases. The junction had 6 bases not matched to a gene; V was cut back by 1 base and J by 6 bases. The CDR3 consists of 15 residues. Germline V gene sequence: CDR1 SGHVS, CDR2 FQNEAQ. The CDR3 spells CASSLGQGISQPQHF. CDR3 DNA sequence: TGTGCCAGCAGCTTAGGACAGGGAATATCTCAGCCCCAGCATTTT.

The CDR3 region has the DNA TGTGCCAGCAGAGCCCCGCGGGGGATAGGAGAGACCCAGTACTTC. Translation gives CASRAPRGIGETQYF. V gene TRBV27 combines with J gene TRBJ2-5; TRBD2 aligns across 7 bases. The CDR3 runs to 15 residues. V lost 6 bases to trimming and J lost 4 bases; unmatched junction nucleotides: 11. Germline CDR1 MNHEY, CDR2 SMNVEV (reference sequence).